This T cell receptor beta chain came from a study of cytomegalovirus exposure and HLA in healthy donors. As for the donors, each was a healthy bone marrow donor. The CDR3 consists of 13 residues. Germline V gene data show CDR1 as SEHNR and CDR2 as FQNEAQ (reference sequence). General observations from the study: Earlier findings revealed that most TCR beta V segments proved productive either about 87% or about 30% of the time. Some segments of the V type, notably TRBV6-2 and TRBV6-3, were excluded as indistinguishable. Donors belonging to an Asian-associated ancestry cluster reportedly showed fewer N-insertions in productive TCRs than the approximately 690-donor mean, according to what a later analysis found.

This clone was found once. As yet, its antigen is unknown. A read error may account for a junction end that differs from germline. The PCR had 60 Vbeta and 13 Jbeta primers. The protocol was immunoSEQ multiplex PCR, while the TCRdb copy is restricted to in-frame clones and leaves out a portion. The sample has around 150,000 clones; about 82% are singletons. The rearrangement joins TRBV7-9 to TRBJ2-7, with D possibly matching TRBD1 (6 bases). The source of this sequence is a man under 40 in good health. Sequencing input: PBMCs. The CDR3 bases are TGTTCCAGCAGCCGACAGGAAAGCTACGAGCAGTACTTC. This sequence encodes CSSSRQESYEQYF.